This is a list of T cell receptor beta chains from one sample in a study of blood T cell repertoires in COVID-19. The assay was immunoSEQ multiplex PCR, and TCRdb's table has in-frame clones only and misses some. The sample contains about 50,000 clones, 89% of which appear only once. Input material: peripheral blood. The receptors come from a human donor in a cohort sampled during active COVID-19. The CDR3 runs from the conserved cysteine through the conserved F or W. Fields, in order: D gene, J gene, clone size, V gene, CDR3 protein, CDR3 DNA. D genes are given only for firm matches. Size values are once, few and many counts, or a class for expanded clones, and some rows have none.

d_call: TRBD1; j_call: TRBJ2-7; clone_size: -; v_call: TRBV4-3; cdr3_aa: CASSPLGTAHEQYF; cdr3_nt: TGCGCCAGCAGCCCGCTGGGGACAGCCCACGAGCAGTACTTC
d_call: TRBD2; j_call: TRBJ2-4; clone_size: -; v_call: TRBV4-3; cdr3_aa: CASSQDRVAGIGENIQYF; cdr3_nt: TGCGCCAGCAGCCAAGATAGGGTAGCGGGGATAGGGGAAAACATTCAGTACTTC
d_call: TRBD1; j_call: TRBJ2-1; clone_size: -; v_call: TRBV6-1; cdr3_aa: CASSDEGWDRSLF; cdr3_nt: TGTGCCAGCAGTGATGAGGGGTGGGACAGGTCCCTCTTC
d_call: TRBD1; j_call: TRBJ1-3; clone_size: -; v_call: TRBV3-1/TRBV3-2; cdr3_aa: CASSRQGAGNTIYF; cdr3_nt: TGTGCCAGCAGTCGACAGGGAGCGGGAAACACCATATATTTT
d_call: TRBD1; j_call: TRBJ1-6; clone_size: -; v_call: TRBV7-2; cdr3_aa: CASSPRGTGGMSSPLHF; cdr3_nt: TGTGCCAGCAGCCCCAGAGGGACAGGGGGCATGAGTTCACCCCTCCACTTT
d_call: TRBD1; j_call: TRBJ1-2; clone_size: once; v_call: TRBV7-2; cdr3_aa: CASSLRQGGSIYGYTF; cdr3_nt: TGTGCTAGCAGCTTAAGACAGGGTGGGTCCATCTATGGCTACACCTTC
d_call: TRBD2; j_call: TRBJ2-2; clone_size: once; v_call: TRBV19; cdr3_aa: CASSIPLAGGTGELFF; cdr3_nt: TGTGCCAGTAGTATTCCCCTAGCGGGGGGTACCGGGGAGCTGTTTTTT
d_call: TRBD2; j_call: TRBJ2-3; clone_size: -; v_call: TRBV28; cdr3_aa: CASSFLFRSGGTDTQYF; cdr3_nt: TGTGCCAGCAGTTTTCTTTTTCGTAGCGGGGGGACAGATACGCAGTATTTT
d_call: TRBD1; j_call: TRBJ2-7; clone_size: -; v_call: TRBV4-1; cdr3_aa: CASSQAPGQGYEQYF; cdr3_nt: TGCGCCAGCAGCCAAGCGCCGGGACAGGGGTACGAGCAGTACTTC
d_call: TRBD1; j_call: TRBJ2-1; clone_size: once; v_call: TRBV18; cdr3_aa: CASSPNRGPRNEQFF; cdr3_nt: TGTGCCAGCTCACCAAATAGGGGGCCTCGCAATGAGCAGTTCTTC
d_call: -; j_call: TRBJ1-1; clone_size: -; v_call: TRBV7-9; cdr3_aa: CASSRLRGQVNTEAFF; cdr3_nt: TGTGCCAGCAGCCGCTTGAGAGGGCAAGTGAACACTGAAGCTTTCTTT
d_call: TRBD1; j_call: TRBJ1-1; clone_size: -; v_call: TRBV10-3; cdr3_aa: CAISPGTGVNTEAFF; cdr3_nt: TGTGCCATCAGCCCCGGGACAGGGGTTAACACTGAAGCTTTCTTT
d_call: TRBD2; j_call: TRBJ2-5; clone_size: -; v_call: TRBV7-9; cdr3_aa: CASSLELAGVETQYF; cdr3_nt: TGTGCCAGCAGCTTAGAACTAGCGGGGGTGGAGACCCAGTACTTC
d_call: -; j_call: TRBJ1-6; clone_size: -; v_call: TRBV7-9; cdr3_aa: CASSLEGEGNSPLHF; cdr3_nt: TGTGCCAGCAGCTTAGAGGGGGAAGGTAATTCACCCCTCCACTTT
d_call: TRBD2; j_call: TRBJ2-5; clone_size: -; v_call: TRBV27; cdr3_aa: CASSLLAGGPETQYF; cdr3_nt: TGTGCCAGCAGTTTATTAGCGGGGGGGCCTGAGACCCAGTACTTC
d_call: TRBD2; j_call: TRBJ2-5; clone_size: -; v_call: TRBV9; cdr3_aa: CASSPGRTSGDEETQYF; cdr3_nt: TGTGCCAGCAGCCCAGGGAGGACTAGCGGAGATGAAGAGACCCAGTACTTC
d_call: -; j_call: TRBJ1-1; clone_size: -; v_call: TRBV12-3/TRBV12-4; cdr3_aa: CASTPSNTEAFF; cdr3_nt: TGTGCCAGCACCCCCTCGAACACTGAAGCTTTCTTT
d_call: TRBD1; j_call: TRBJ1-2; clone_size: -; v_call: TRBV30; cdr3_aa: CAWSPPGTANYGYTF; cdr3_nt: TGTGCCTGGAGCCCCCCCGGGACAGCCAACTATGGCTACACCTTC
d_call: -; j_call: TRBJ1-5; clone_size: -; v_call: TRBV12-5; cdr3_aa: CASGFIAGLYSNQPQHF; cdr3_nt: TGTGCTAGTGGTTTTATTGCAGGGCTCTATAGCAATCAGCCCCAGCATTTT
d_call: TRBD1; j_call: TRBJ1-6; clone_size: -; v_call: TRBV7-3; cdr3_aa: CAGAGTENSPLHF; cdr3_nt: TGTGCCGGAGCCGGGACAGAGAATTCACCCCTCCACTTT
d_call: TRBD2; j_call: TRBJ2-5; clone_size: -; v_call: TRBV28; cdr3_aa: CASSSPGTSLETQYF; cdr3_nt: TGTGCCAGCAGTTCCCCCGGGACTAGCTTGGAGACCCAGTACTTC
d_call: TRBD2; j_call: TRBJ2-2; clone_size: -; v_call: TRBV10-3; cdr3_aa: CAITKGTSGGTGELFF; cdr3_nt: TGTGCCATCACCAAGGGGACTAGCGGGGGAACCGGGGAGCTGTTTTTT
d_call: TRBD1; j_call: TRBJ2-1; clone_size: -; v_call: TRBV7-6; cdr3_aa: CASTRQGPNEQFF; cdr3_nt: TGTGCCAGCACCCGACAGGGCCCCAATGAGCAGTTCTTC
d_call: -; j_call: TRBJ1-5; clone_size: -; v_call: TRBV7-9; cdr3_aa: CASSPGSLLNQPQHF; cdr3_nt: TGTGCCAGCAGCCCGGGAAGCCTACTCAATCAGCCCCAGCATTTT
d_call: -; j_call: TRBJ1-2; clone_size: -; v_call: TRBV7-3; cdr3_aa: CASSLWQRTNYGYTF; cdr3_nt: TGTGCCAGCAGCTTATGGCAGCGTACTAACTATGGCTACACCTTC
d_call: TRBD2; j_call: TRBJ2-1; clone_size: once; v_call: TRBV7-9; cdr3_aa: CASSLNAAGGYNEQFF; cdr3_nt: TGTGCCAGCAGCTTAAATGCAGCGGGGGGATACAATGAGCAGTTCTTC
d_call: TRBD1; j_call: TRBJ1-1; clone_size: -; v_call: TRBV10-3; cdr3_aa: CAITRDRGNTEAFF; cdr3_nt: TGTGCCATCACCAGGGACAGGGGAAACACTGAAGCTTTCTTT
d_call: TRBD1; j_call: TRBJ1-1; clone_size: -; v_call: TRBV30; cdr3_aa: CAWNTGGPEAFF; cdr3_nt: TGTGCCTGGAACACAGGGGGCCCTGAAGCTTTCTTT
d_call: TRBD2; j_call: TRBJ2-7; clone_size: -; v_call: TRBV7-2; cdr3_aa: CASSSRTSGSYEQYF; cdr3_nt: TGTGCCAGCAGCTCCCGGACTAGCGGCTCTTACGAGCAGTACTTC
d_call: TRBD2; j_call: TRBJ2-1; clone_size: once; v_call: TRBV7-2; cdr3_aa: CASSFTGTSPYNEQFF; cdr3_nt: TGTGCCAGCAGCTTTACCGGGACTAGCCCCTACAATGAGCAGTTCTTC
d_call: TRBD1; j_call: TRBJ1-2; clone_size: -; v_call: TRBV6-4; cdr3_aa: CASRAQGASGYTF; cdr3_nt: TGTGCCAGCAGAGCACAGGGGGCGAGTGGCTACACCTTC
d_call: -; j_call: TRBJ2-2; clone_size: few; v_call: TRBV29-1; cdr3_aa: CSVERGFAGELFF; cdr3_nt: TGCAGCGTTGAAAGGGGTTTCGCCGGGGAGCTGTTTTTT
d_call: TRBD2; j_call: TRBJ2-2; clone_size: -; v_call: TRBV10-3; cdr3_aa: CAISESTLGSGGTGELFF; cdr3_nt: TGTGCCATCAGTGAGTCGACGTTGGGTAGCGGGGGCACCGGGGAGCTGTTTTTT
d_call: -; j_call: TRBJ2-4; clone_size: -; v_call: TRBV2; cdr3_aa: CASSENTRSAYF; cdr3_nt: TGTGCCAGCAGTGAAAACACTAGGTCTGCGTACTTC
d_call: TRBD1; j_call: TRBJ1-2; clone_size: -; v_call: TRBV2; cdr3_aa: CASSDRGRKGYTF; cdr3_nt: TGTGCCAGCAGCGACAGGGGAAGAAAAGGCTACACCTTC
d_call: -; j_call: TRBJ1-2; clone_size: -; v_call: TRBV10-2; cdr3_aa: CASSETRDTYGYTF; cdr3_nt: TGCGCCAGCAGCGAGACCCGGGACACCTATGGCTACACCTTC
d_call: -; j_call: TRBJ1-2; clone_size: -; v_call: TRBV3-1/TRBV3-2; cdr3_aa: CASSHKQGNYGYTF; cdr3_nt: TGTGCCAGCAGCCATAAACAGGGTAACTATGGCTACACCTTC
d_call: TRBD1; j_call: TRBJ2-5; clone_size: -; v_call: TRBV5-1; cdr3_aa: CASSPLDRGSQETQYF; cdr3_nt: TGCGCCAGCAGCCCGCTGGACAGGGGATCCCAGGAGACCCAGTACTTC
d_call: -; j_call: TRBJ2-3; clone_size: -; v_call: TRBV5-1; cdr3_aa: CASSDPYKQSTDTQYF; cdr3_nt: TGCGCCAGCAGCGATCCTTATAAACAAAGCACAGATACGCAGTATTTT
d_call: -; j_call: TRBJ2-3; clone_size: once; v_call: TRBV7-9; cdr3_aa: CASSPAVGFTDTQYF; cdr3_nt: TGTGCCAGCAGCCCGGCGGTGGGTTTCACAGATACGCAGTATTTT
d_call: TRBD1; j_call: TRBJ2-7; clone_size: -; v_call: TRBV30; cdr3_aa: CAWTRTGRGEQYF; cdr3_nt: TGTGCCTGGACCCGGACAGGGCGTGGCGAGCAGTACTTC
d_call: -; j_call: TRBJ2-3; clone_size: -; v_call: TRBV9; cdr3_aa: CASSVDWGLTDTQYF; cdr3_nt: TGTGCCAGCAGCGTAGACTGGGGCCTCACAGATACGCAGTATTTT
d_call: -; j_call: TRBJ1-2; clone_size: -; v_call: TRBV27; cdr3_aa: CASKFQGSWDYGYTF; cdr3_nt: TGTGCCAGCAAGTTTCAAGGGAGTTGGGACTATGGCTACACCTTC
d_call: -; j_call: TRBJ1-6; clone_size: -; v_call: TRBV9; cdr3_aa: CASGGRGPLHF; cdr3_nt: TGTGCCAGCGGGGGCAGGGGTCCCCTCCACTTT
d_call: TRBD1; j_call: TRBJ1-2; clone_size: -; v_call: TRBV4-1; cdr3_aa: CASSQAGTGEGGYTF; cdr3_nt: TGCGCCAGCAGCCAAGCTGGGACAGGGGAGGGTGGCTACACCTTC
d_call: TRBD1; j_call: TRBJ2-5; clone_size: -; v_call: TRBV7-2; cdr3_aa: CASSLGQGARGETQYF; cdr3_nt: TGTGCCAGCAGCTTAGGACAGGGGGCGCGGGGGGAGACCCAGTACTTC